This T cell receptor (beta chain) stems from a study of blood T cell repertoires in COVID-19 (TCRdb year 2020). General notes on the study: The collaborator samples originated in the United States, Italy and Spain and spanned the acute and convalescent phases of COVID-19. The prospective study material was composed of cDNA or gDNA derived from T cells, B-cell-depleted T cells, or PBMCs. The dataset comprised deeply sampled blood TCRbeta repertoires from subjects exposed to, actively infected with, or recovered from COVID-19. A freely available public database, intended as a resource for researchers studying the immune response to SARS-CoV-2, is where the repertoires were released. Samples were obtained from the ongoing ImmuneRACE study (first 160 participants) and from over a thousand subjects provided by 6 global collaborators. A de-identified subject ID, COVID-19 status, age in years and sex were almost always included in the sample metadata. Where available, HLA class I and class II types were obtained from metadata supplied by the sample provider rather than from assay-based typing.

The collaborating institutions used their own protocols to collect whole blood in K2EDTA tubes. For TCRbeta analysis, collaborators shipped samples in one of three forms: frozen whole blood, isolated PBMCs, or DNA extracted from either of those sample types. What the work shows at the level of the full study, not this receptor alone: How much clinical and demographic metadata was included differed by source and by participant, and the metadata was provided uncurated.

The immunoSEQ Assay, a bias-controlled multiplex PCR, was used to amplify TCRbeta CDR3 regions from genomic DNA. Processing in the source paper ran as follows. The number of nucleated cells in each sample was estimated from the amplification of reference gene primers within the assay. Sequence reads were collapsed and filtered to measure the absolute abundance of every unique TCRbeta CDR3 rearrangement. For each sample, productive Simpson clonality was calculated as the square root of Simpson's diversity index over productive rearrangements. TCRdb took this table from immuneACCESS and kept in-frame rearrangements with V and J called. Such tables lack part of the clones; where checked against another copy, unresolved V genes explain under half of the gap, and the rest is unexplained. From that table come the V and J calls and clone size; the DNA was used to work out D and trimming. For this sample the table gives about 260,000 clones, of which about 88% were detected only once. Less than 4.5% of the sample is held by the ten biggest clonotypes.

Details on this clone: This clone's antigen is unknown. Qualities for individual bases were not recorded, and no much larger clone is one base off.

This TCR came from a man between 18 and 35 years old with active or convalescent COVID-19. The source material was peripheral blood.

The CDR3 amino acid sequence is: CASSARGASPLHF. The DNA sequence follows: TGTGCCAGCAGCGCCAGGGGTGCCTCACCCCTCCACTTT. Recombination joined TRBV5-6 with TRBJ1-6, and TRBD1 may be the D gene, going by 6 matching bases. The junction shows trimming of 4 bases on V and 10 bases on J, plus 12 bases between the germline ends. Spanning cysteine to phenylalanine, the CDR3 consists of 13 amino acids. The sequence is cut down to CDR3 DNA, 39 bases in frame from base 1. Looking up the germline V gene yields CDR1 SGHDT and CDR2 YYEEEE.